The 11 T cell receptor beta chains listed next were all sequenced from one sample in a study of human T cells and chemical hapten exposure (dated by TCRdb to the early 2020s). The library was generated by RACE. Sequencing instrument: NextSeq 500. The raw public reads went through TCRdb reprocessing: fastp at Q25, MiXCR clone calling, in-frame beta chains kept. Rows with a matching CDR3 protein are joined into one entry that keeps the most common DNA and genes. This sample gives a few hundred thousand distinct CDR3 sequences in total; 6% to 7% of them show up just once. The ten largest clonotypes hold under 7% of the sample. Sample time point, as interpreted from the label and publication: patch test 2, 6 weeks after DPC sensitization. The meaning of the sample's treatment or condition label: therapeutic diphenylcyclopropenone sensitization with weekly scalp DPC. Here the sequenced sample was whole blood, taken in connection with sensitization to the hapten diphenylcyclopropenone (DPC). These receptors all stem from a woman aged 18-35 years with alopecia areata. Some clones in this sample may be carry-over from other donors' samples.

The rearrangement uses TRBV10-3 and TRBJ1-5, with D hard to call. This CDR3 comprises 17 residues. Per the germline V gene, CDR1 is ENHRY and CDR2 is SYGVKD. V shed 2 bases and J shed 6 bases, with 20 bases lying between them. CDR3 sequence reads: CAISERPLGGLGQPQHF. The DNA of the CDR3 is TGTGCCATCAGTGAGAGACCTCTAGGTGGGTTAGGTCAGCCCCAGCATTTT.

This clonotype came up many times. Mismatch with germline at one junction end may stem from a read error. This chain links TRBV7-9 with TRBJ1-1; D gene unclear. Germline V CDR1 and CDR2: SEHNR, FQNEAQ (reference sequence). The CDR3 contains 14 residues. CDR3 nucleotides: TGTGCCAGCAGCTTAGCTTATCTGAAGACTGAAGCTTTCTTT. This encodes CASSLAYLKTEAFF.

This clonotype was seen many times. This chain joins TRBV20-1 and TRBJ1-2, with D possibly being TRBD1 (6 bases). This CDR3 region has 14 residues. The germline CDR1 and CDR2 sequences are DFQATT and SNEGSKA (reference sequence). The ends were cut back, 4 bases at V and 7 bases at J, with 19 bases in the middle. CDR3 sequence (DNA): TGCAGTGCTACCCCGGGGGAGGGGGTAACTGGCTACACCTTC. The encoded protein is CSATPGEGVTGYTF.

This clonotype was seen a handful of times. The V and J genes are TRBV7-8 and TRBJ2-3; 12 nucleotides line up with TRBD2. CDR3 length: 16 amino acids. The J segment lost 1 base and the V segment lost 3 bases, leaving 2 bases of the junction unmatched. Per germline, CDR1 SGHVS and CDR2 FQNEAQ. CDR3 sequence: CASSFLAGGGTDTQYF. DNA for the CDR3: TGTGCCAGCAGCTTCCTAGCGGGGGGGGGCACAGATACGCAGTATTTT.

This clonotype was counted at least ten times. The V and J genes are TRBV7-9 and TRBJ2-2; no reliable D call. The CDR3 sequence is 14 residues long. V lost 4 bases to trimming and J lost 6 bases, with 12 bases between them. From germline, CDR1 is SEHNR and CDR2 FQNEAQ (reference sequence). The CDR3 spells CASSSSFVSGELFF. The CDR3 DNA reads TGTGCCAGCAGCTCCTCTTTTGTATCCGGGGAGCTGTTTTTT.

Many counts were recorded for this clonotype. The gene calls are TRBV24-1 and TRBJ1-2; D remains unclear. From germline, CDR1 is KGHDR and CDR2 SFDVKD. Trimming removed 6 bases at V and 2 bases at J, with 6 bases between. CDR3 length: 12 amino acids. The CDR3 loop is CATSTANYGYTF. CDR3 DNA: TGTGCCACCAGTACTGCAAACTATGGCTACACCTTC.

This clonotype showed up many times. The chain couples TRBV4-3 to TRBJ1-6; D is undetermined. Germline V gene lookup returns CDR1 LGHNA and CDR2 YSLEER. This CDR3 spans 15 amino acids. Trimming cost V 3 bases and J 18 bases, with 24 bases left between them. The DNA for the CDR3 is TGCGCCAGCAGCCAGGGTCTCCAGCCCCCCTTAGGCCCCCACTTT. Protein: CASSQGLQPPLGPHF.

This clonotype appeared a few times. The V call is TRBV5-6, the J call TRBJ2-7, with 8 nucleotides matching TRBD2. The CDR3 consists of 14 residues. V lost 3 bases, J lost 5 bases, and 7 bases stayed unmatched. Germline loops: CDR1 SGHDT, CDR2 YYEEEE. CDR3 in DNA: TGTGCCAGCAGCTCTGGCGGGGGGACGAACGAGCAGTACTTC. This encodes CASSSGGGTNEQYF.

This clonotype was counted many times. CDR3 protein: CASSLAGAGNQPQHF. Here the CDR3 DNA reads TGTGCCAGCAGTTTAGCGGGGGCAGGGAATCAGCCCCAGCATTTT. This chain uses TRBV12-3 or TRBV12-4 with TRBJ1-5, with D perhaps TRBD1 (6 bases). The CDR3 has 15 residues. Trimming cost V 0 bases and J 4 bases, with 10 bases left between them.

Details on this clonotype: One end of the junction fails to match germline, which may point to a read error. The chain uses TRBV4-3 and TRBJ1-1; 7 positions match TRBD1. There are 15 residues in the CDR3. CDR1 and CDR2 from the germline V gene are LGHNA and YSLEER. The CDR3 DNA reads TGCACCAGCAGCCAGTCGGGACAGTTGAACACTGAAGCTTTCTTT. This translates into CTSSQSGQLNTEAFF.

This clonotype came up a few times. This chain uses TRBV7-9 with TRBJ2-3; D perhaps matches TRBD1 (6 bases). Germline-derived CDR1 and CDR2 are SEHNR and FQNEAQ (reference sequence). CDR3 length equals 14 residues. V was pared by 6 bases and J by 3 bases, with 13 bases between. The CDR3 loop is CASRLSGETDTQYF. DNA for the CDR3: TGTGCCAGCAGGTTATCAGGGGAGACAGATACGCAGTATTTT.